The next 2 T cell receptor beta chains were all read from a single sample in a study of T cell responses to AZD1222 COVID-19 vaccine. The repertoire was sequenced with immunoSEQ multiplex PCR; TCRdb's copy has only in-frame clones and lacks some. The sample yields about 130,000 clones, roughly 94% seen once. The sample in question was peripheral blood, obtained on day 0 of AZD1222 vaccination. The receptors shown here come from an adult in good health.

The CDR3 DNA sequence: TGTGCCAGCAGACCACAGGTCCCCTATGGCTACACCTTC. As protein: CASRPQVPYGYTF. The chain combines TRBV2 with TRBJ1-2, with D tentatively TRBD1 (5 bases). Germline V gene lookup returns CDR1 SNHLY and CDR2 FYNNEI. Deletions cut 6 bases from V and 4 bases from J, with 12 bases between. CDR3 size: 13 residues. Variable domain in full (rest from reference TRBV2 and TRBJ1-2): EPEVTQTPSHQVTQMGQEVILRCVPISNHLYFYWYRQILGQKVEFLVSFYNNEISEKSEIFDDQFSVERPDGSNFTLKIRSTKLEDSAMYFCASRPQVPYGYTFGSGTRLTVV.

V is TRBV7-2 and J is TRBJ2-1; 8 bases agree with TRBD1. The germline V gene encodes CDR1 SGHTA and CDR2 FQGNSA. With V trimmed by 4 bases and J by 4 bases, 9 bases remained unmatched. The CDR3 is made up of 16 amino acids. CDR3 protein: CASSSRLQGAYNEQFF. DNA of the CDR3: TGTGCCAGCAGCTCTAGGCTGCAGGGGGCGTACAATGAGCAGTTCTTC.